This T cell receptor (beta chain) comes out of a study of OX40 agonist ivuxolimab in advanced cancers. Study-wide context: Partial responses were observed in three patients, of whom one had hepatocellular carcinoma and two had cutaneous melanoma. General study points: It was also the case that some nonresponders had low normalized T-cell clonal expansion.

Turning to this clone: Its antigen is unknown.

Sequencing used immunoSEQ multiplex PCR; TCRdb keeps in-frame clones, though not all of them. Of about 80,000 clones in the sample, 90% to 95% were seen once. CDR1 LNHDA and CDR2 SQIVND come from the germline V gene (reference sequence). Trimming at V came to 9 bases and at J to 1 base, leaving 4 bases not matched to a gene. The CDR3 loop spans 13 amino acids. Sequenced here: CD4+ or CD8+ T cells sorted from blood, sampled in a trial of the OX40 agonist ivuxolimab. This chain joins TRBV19 and TRBJ2-5, with 8 bases identical to TRBD1. This sequence originates from an adult with an advanced solid tumor such as melanoma, head and neck, liver or kidney cancer. The CDR3 loop reads CASRDRLQETQYF. CDR3 DNA sequence: TGTGCCAGCCGGGACAGGCTCCAAGAGACCCAGTACTTC.